Included here is one T cell receptor (beta chain) sequence, with context. The sample is drawn from a study of blood T cells in healthy people across ages. Primed by a sample-barcoded 5' primer and a J-beta primer mix, a second PCR proceeded for 7 to 11 cycles. TCRdb ran MiXCR on the 5' RACE reads and lists one entry per CDR3 protein. The sample includes some 640,000 distinct CDR3 sequences, about 52% of them seen just once. The V end lost 8 bases, the J end lost 1 base, and 14 bases lay between the germline ends. CDR3 length: 14 amino acids. CDR1 and CDR2 from the germline V gene are SGHTA and FQGNSA. Each sample provided at least 6 micrograms of extracted total RNA.

Sequencing was carried out using blood. V and J are TRBV7-2 and TRBJ2-5; tentatively, D is TRBD1 (5 bases). This receptor was identified in a woman aged 55 to 70 in good health. CDR3 sequence reads: CASGRTRSQETQYF. The CDR3 DNA sequence: TGTGCCAGCGGTAGGACAAGGAGCCAAGAGACCCAGTACTTC.